This T cell receptor (beta chain) was identified during a study of vaccination effects on CD4 cells after COVID-19. With the ViraFEST assay, the study expanded antigen-specific CD4+ T cells using viral peptide pools, then sequenced them. Cultured cells yielded isolated CD4+ T cells after 10 days. BNT162b2 vaccine or mRNA-1273 vaccine was given to participants in two doses. Nobody among the vaccine recipients had prior SARS-CoV-2 infection (nucleocapsid antibodies were negative). Some 2 million PBMC were placed in each well, which was supplemented with 10 IU/ml IL-2 and around 10 ug/ml peptides. The data were produced by immunoSEQ multiplex PCR, yet TCRdb's version contains in-frame clones alone and is incomplete. The sample lists about 46,000 clones, 65% to 80% occurring once. Concerning this clone: The antigen is undetermined.

From germline, CDR1 is LNHDA and CDR2 SQIVND (reference sequence). The CDR3 is 15 residues long. V dropped 3 bases and J dropped 2 bases, with 14 bases sitting between them. This material consisted of CD4+ T cells from PBMCs cultured with HCoV-OC43 spike peptides, taken after COVID-19 vaccination. Subset described: HCoV-OC43 spike overlapping peptide pool stimulation. The sequence came from a human donor who received a COVID-19 vaccine. This sequence joins TRBV19 and TRBJ2-7; possibly TRBD1 for D (6 bases). The CDR3 DNA reads TGTGCCAGTAGTATGGGACACCCGAATACCTACGAGCAGTACTTC. Encoded protein: CASSMGHPNTYEQYF.